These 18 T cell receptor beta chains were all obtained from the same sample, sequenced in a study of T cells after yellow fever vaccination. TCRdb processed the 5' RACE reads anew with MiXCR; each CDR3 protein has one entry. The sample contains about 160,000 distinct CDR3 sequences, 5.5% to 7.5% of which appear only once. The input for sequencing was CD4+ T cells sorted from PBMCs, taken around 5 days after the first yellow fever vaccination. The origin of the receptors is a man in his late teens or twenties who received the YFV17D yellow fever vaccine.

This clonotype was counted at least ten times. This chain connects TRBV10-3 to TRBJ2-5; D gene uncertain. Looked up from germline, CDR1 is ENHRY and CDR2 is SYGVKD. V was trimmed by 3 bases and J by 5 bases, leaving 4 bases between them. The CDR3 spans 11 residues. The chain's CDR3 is CAISDGETQYF. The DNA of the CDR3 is TGTGCCATCAGTGACGGGGAGACCCAGTACTTC.

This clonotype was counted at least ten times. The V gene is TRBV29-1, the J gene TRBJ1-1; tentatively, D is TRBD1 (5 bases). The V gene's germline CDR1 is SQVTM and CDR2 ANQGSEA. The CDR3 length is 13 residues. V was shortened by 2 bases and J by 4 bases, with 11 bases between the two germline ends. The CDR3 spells CSVESGRGTEAFF. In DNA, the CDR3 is TGCAGCGTTGAATCGGGGAGGGGCACTGAAGCTTTCTTT.

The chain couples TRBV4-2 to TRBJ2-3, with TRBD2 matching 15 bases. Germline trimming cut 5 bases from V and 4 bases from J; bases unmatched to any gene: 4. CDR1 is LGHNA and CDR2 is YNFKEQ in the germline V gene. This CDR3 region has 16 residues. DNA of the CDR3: TGTGCCAGCAGCTCCTGGACTAGCGGGGGGGCAGATACGCAGTATTTT. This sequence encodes CASSSWTSGGADTQYF.

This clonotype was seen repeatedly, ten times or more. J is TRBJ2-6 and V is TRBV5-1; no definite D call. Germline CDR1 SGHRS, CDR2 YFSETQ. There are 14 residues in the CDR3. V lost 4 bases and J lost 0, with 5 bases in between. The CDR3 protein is CASSEFSGANVLTF. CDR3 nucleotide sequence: TGCGCCAGCAGCGAGTTCTCTGGGGCCAACGTCCTGACTTTC.

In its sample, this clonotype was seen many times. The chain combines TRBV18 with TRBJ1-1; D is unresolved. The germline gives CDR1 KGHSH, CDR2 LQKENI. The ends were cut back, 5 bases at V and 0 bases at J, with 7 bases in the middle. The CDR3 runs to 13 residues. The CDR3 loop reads CASSAGLNTEAFF. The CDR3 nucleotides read TGTGCCAGCTCAGCGGGTTTGAACACTGAAGCTTTCTTT.

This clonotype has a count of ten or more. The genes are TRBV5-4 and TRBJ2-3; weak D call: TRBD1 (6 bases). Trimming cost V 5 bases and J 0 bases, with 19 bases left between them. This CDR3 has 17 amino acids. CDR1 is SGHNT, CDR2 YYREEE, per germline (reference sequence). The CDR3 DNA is TGTGCCAGCAGGAGCCGACTGGACAGTACAAGCACAGATACGCAGTATTTT. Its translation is CASRSRLDSTSTDTQYF.

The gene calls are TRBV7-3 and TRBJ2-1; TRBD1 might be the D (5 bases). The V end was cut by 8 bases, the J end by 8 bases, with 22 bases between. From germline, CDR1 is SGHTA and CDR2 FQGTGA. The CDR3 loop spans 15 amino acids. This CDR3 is CASSYGPGRVDEQFF. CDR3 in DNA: TGTGCCAGCTCTTATGGGCCAGGGCGAGTGGATGAGCAGTTCTTC.

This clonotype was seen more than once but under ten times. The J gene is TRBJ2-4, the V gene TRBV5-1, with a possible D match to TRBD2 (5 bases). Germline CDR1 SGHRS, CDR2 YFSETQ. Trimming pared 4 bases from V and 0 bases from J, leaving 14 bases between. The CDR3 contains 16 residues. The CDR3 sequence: CASSPTPRVAKNIQYF. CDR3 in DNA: TGCGCCAGCAGCCCTACCCCGAGGGTAGCCAAAAACATTCAGTACTTC.

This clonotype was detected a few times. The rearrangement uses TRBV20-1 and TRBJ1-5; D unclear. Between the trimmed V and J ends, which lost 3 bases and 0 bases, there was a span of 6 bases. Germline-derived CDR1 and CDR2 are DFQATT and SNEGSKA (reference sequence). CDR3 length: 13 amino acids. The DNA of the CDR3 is TGCAGTGCTAGCTCAGATAGCAATCAGCCCCAGCATTTT. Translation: CSASSDSNQPQHF.

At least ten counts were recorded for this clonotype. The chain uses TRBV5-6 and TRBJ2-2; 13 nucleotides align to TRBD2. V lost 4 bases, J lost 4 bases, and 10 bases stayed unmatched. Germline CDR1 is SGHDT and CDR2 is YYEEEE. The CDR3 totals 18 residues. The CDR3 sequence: CASSRTELAGGLTGELFF. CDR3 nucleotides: TGTGCCAGCAGCCGGACTGAACTAGCGGGGGGGCTCACCGGGGAGCTGTTTTTT.

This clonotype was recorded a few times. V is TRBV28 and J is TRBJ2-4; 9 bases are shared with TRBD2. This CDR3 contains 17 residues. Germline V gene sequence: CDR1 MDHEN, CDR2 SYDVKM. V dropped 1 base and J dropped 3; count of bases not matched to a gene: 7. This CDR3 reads CASSLSASGVGKNIQYF. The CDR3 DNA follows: TGTGCCAGCAGTTTATCTGCTAGCGGGGTTGGCAAAAACATTCAGTACTTC.

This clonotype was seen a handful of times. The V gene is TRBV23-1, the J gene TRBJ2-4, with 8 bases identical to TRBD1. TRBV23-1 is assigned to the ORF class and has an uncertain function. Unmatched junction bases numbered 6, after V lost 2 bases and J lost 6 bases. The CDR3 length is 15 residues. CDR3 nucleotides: TGCGCCAGCAGTCAAACGGACAGGGACTTAAACATTCAGTACTTC. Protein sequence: CASSQTDRDLNIQYF.

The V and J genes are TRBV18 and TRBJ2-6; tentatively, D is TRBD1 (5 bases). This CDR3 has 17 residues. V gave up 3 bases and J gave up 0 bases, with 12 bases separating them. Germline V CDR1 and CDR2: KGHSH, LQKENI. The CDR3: CASSPLIRGSGANVLTF. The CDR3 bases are TGTGCCAGCTCACCCCTTATAAGGGGCTCTGGGGCCAACGTCCTGACTTTC.

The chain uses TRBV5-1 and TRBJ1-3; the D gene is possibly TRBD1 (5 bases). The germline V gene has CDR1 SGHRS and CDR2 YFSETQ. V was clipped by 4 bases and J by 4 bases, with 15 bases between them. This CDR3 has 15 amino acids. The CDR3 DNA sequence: TGCGCCAGCAGCCCTTTCGGCGGGGCAGGAAACACCATATATTTT. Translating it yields CASSPFGGAGNTIYF.

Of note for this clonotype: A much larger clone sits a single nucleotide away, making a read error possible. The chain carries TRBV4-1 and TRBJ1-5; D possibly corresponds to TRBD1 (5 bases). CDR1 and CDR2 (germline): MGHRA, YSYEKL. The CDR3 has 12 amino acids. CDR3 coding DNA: TGCTCCAGCAGCCCCCTCGGGGGGCCCCAGCATTTT. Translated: CSSSPLGGPQHF.

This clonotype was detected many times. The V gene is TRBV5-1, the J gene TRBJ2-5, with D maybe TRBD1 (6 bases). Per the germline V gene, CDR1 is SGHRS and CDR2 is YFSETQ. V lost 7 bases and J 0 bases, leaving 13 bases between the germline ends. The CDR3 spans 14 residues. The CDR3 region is CASAEQGDQETQYF. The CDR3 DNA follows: TGCGCCAGCGCAGAACAGGGAGACCAAGAGACCCAGTACTTC.

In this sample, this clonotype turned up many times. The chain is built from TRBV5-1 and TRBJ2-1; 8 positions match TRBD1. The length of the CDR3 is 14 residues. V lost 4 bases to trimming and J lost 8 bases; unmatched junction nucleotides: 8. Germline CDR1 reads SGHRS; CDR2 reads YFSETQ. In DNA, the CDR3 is TGCGCCAGCAGCCCGGTGGACAGGGCCGATGAGCAGTTCTTC. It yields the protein CASSPVDRADEQFF.

Written as DNA, the CDR3 is TGTGCCAGCAACCCTTCAACTAATGAAAAACTGTTTTTT. Its translation: CASNPSTNEKLFF. This chain uses TRBV6-6 with TRBJ1-4; D not certain. The CDR3 is 13 amino acids. The germline CDR1 and CDR2 sequences are MNHNY and SVGAGI (reference sequence). Trimming shortened V by 7 bases and J by 0 bases, and 6 bases separated the two germline ends.